This TCR beta chain was identified during a study of Ad26.COV2.S vaccination and SARS-CoV-2 variants. Treatment meaning: some 20 received Ad26.COV2.S at low or high dose, single or two shots; roughly five received placebo; per-sample allocation not given. Repertoires come from day 63 after the first vaccine or placebo injection. The assay was immunoSEQ multiplex PCR, and TCRdb's table has in-frame clones only and misses some. The profile shows about 370,000 clones, approximately 91% of them singletons. This CDR3 contains 20 residues. From germline, CDR1 is LGHDT and CDR2 YNNKEL (reference sequence). The V segment lost 2 bases and the J segment 0 bases; nucleotides outside the gene matches: 10. This clone was picked up one time.

V is TRBV3-1 (or the pseudogene TRBV3-2) and J is TRBJ2-3, with 14 positions matching TRBD2. This TCR was sampled from a person between 18 and 60 years old who received the Ad26.COV2.S COVID-19 vaccine or a placebo. The sequencing used peripheral blood, collected in a trial of Ad26.COV2.S vaccine versus placebo. The CDR3 spells CASSQTAGTSGGSSTDTQYF. In nucleotides, the CDR3 is TGTGCCAGCAGCCAAACCGCTGGGACTAGCGGGGGAAGTAGCACAGATACGCAGTATTTT.